One and the same sample provided the 25 T cell receptor beta chains below, sequenced in a study of T-cell reconstitution after alpha-beta-depleted transplantation in children. This sample's TCRbeta library carried unique molecular identifier barcodes. Each CDR3 protein is one row after TCRdb ran MiXCR on the PCR reads. The sample holds around 200,000 distinct CDR3 sequences; about 6.3% are singletons and the top ten take 3% to 3.5%. The material sequenced was PBMCs from the stem cell graft donor, taken from the stem cell graft. The receptor set was obtained from a human donor who donated a stem cell graft to a child with Wiskott-Aldrich syndrome.

This clonotype was seen at least ten times. The V gene is TRBV6-5, the J gene TRBJ2-2; 9 nucleotides match TRBD1. J was trimmed by 4 bases and V by 2 bases; bases with no gene match: 11. The CDR3 contains 18 residues. The germline CDR1 and CDR2 sequences are MNHEY and SVGAGI. The CDR3 DNA sequence: TGTGCCAGCAGTTACCCCCTAACAGGGGGCGGGGGCACCGGGGAGCTGTTTTTT. Residues: CASSYPLTGGGGTGELFF.

This clonotype has at least ten counts. This sequence joins TRBV12-3 or TRBV12-4 and TRBJ2-2, with unresolved D. Deletions cut 8 bases from V and 2 bases from J, with 9 bases between. This CDR3 spans 13 amino acids. The CDR3 nucleotides are TGTGCCAGCCGACTCTTTAACACCGGGGAGCTGTTTTTT. Encoded protein: CASRLFNTGELFF.

The chain employs TRBV7-9 and TRBJ2-5, with D perhaps being TRBD1 or TRBD2 (6 bases each). This CDR3 region has 15 residues. Germline CDR1 is SEHNR and CDR2 is FQNEAQ (reference sequence). Trimming took off 3 bases at V and 4 bases at J, with 15 bases between the two ends. CDR3 in DNA: TGTGCCAGCAGCTTTTTGGGGGGCGCCGGAGAGACCCAGTACTTC. It encodes CASSFLGGAGETQYF. Filled out from reference TRBV7-9 and TRBJ2-5, the complete variable domain reads DTGVSQNPRHKITKRGQNVTFRCDPISEHNRLYWYRQTLGQGPEFLTYFQNEAQLEKSRLLSDRFSAERPKGSFSTLEIQRTEQGDSAMYLCASSFLGGAGETQYFGPGTRLLVL.

This clonotype was seen ten or more times. The chain links TRBV5-1 to TRBJ2-1; D uncertain. CDR3 size: 13 residues. The germline V gene encodes CDR1 SGHRS and CDR2 YFSETQ. Deletions cut 2 bases from V and 5 bases from J, with 8 bases between. CDR3 amino acids: CASSFNIDNEQFF. The CDR3 bases are TGCGCCAGCAGCTTCAATATTGACAATGAGCAGTTCTTC.

In this sample, this clonotype turned up a few times. The V gene is TRBV30, the J gene TRBJ1-2; D may be TRBD1 (6 bases). The CDR3 is made up of 11 amino acids. Trimming took 4 bases from V and 7 from J, leaving 10 bases between them. Per germline, CDR1 GTSNPN and CDR2 SVGIG (reference sequence). The CDR3: CAWTGRGGYTF. Here the CDR3 DNA reads TGTGCCTGGACCGGCAGGGGTGGCTACACCTTC.

The chain employs TRBV19 and TRBJ1-2; maybe TRBD1 (5 bases). There are 13 residues in the CDR3. V was pared by 5 bases and J by 4 bases, with 11 bases between. Germline lookup yields CDR1 LNHDA and CDR2 SQIVND (reference sequence). The CDR3 loop reads CASSSLTAYGYTF. Written as DNA, the CDR3 is TGTGCCAGTAGTTCGTTGACAGCCTATGGCTACACCTTC.

This clonotype has ten or more counts. The chain uses TRBV2 and TRBJ1-5, with TRBD1 as a possible D gene (5 bases). From germline, CDR1 is SNHLY and CDR2 FYNNEI. The V end lost 5 bases, the J end lost 5 bases, and 10 bases lay between the germline ends. The CDR3 totals 13 residues. CDR3 residues: CASSSGRHQPQHF. DNA for the CDR3: TGTGCCAGCAGTTCGGGACGGCATCAGCCCCAGCATTTT.

This clonotype was counted ten times or more. This sequence joins TRBV10-3 and TRBJ2-2, with 8 positions matching TRBD2. This CDR3 is 15 amino acids long. The germline gives CDR1 ENHRY, CDR2 SYGVKD. J lost 7 bases, V lost 7 bases, and 11 bases had no gene match. The CDR3 bases are TGTGCCATCACCCCGGGACTAGGCTTTGACGGGGAGCTGTTTTTT. Its translation is CAITPGLGFDGELFF.

This clonotype occurred many times. The J gene is TRBJ1-1, the V gene TRBV10-2; no clear D gene. The CDR3 runs 12 residues. V dropped 4 bases and J dropped 4 bases, with 7 bases sitting between them. The germline V gene has CDR1 WSHSY and CDR2 SAAADI. DNA for the CDR3: TGCGCCAGCAGTGTAGCGGTCACTGAAGCTTTCTTT. Translation gives CASSVAVTEAFF.

There are many counts of this clonotype. This rearrangement joins TRBV29-1 to TRBJ2-3, with TRBD2 matching over 9 bases. Germline CDR1 reads SQVTM; CDR2 reads ANQGSEA. The CDR3 sequence is 16 residues long. Trimming at V came to 8 bases and at J to 3 bases, leaving 15 bases not matched to a gene. CDR3 coding DNA: TGCAGCACTGAGCGGGAGGTCGGGGTAGGAACAGATACGCAGTATTTT. It encodes CSTEREVGVGTDTQYF.

Worth noting for this clonotype: A read error may account for a junction end that differs from germline. This chain uses TRBV7-2 with TRBJ2-2; D is undetermined. CDR1 and CDR2 (germline): SGHTA, FQGNSA. The CDR3 sequence is 16 residues long. The CDR3 DNA reads TGTGTCAGCAGCTTATTGGGCGTAAAGGTCGCCGGGGAGCTGTTTTTT. Translating gives CVSSLLGVKVAGELFF. Full variable domain (outside the CDR3, taken from reference TRBV7-2 and TRBJ2-2): GAGVSQSPSNKVTEKGKDVELRCDPISGHTALYWYRQSLGQGLEFLIYFQGNSAPDKSGLPSDRFSAERTGGSVSTLTIQRTQQEDSAVYLCVSSLLGVKVAGELFFGEGSRLTVL.

There are many counts of this clonotype. This sequence joins TRBV5-1 and TRBJ2-4, with 8 bases aligning to TRBD2. From germline, CDR1 is SGHRS and CDR2 YFSETQ. The V and J ends lost 6 bases and 7 bases, in that order; junction bases with no gene match: 21. This CDR3 comprises 18 residues. DNA of the CDR3: TGCGCCAGCAACCCCGCAGGGACTAGTTTCGGCATCGGGAACATTCAGTACTTC. As protein: CASNPAGTSFGIGNIQYF.

This clonotype has at least ten counts. The chain recombines TRBV7-9 with TRBJ2-2; 9 positions agree with TRBD1. Germline CDR1 and CDR2: SEHNR and FQNEAQ (reference sequence). Germline trimming cut 3 bases from V and 3 bases from J; bases unmatched to any gene: 2. This CDR3 comprises 15 residues. The CDR3 nucleotides are TGTGCCAGCAGCTTTAGGACAGGGGACACCGGGGAGCTGTTTTTT. Translation: CASSFRTGDTGELFF.

At least ten counts were recorded for this clonotype. This chain connects TRBV5-1 to TRBJ1-5, with TRBD1 as a possible D gene (5 bases). Trimming left V 1 base short and J 5 bases short, with 10 bases between. CDR3 size: 14 residues. Germline V gene data show CDR1 as SGHRS and CDR2 as YFSETQ. In DNA form, the CDR3 reads TGCGCCAGCAGCTTGTACGGGGCGGATCAGCCCCAGCATTTT. Encoded protein: CASSLYGADQPQHF. The full variable domain, with the rest looked up from reference TRBV5-1 and TRBJ1-5, is KAGVTQTPRYLIKTRGQQVTLSCSPISGHRSVSWYQQTPGQGLQFLFEYFSETQRNKGNFPGRFSGRQFSNSRSEMNVSTLELGDSALYLCASSLYGADQPQHFGDGTRLSIL.

This clonotype appeared many times. The rearrangement links TRBV12-3 or TRBV12-4 to TRBJ2-7; D unresolved. The V end was cut by 0 bases, the J end by 3 bases, with 6 bases between. The CDR3 runs 13 residues. CDR3 sequence reads: CASSLADGYEQYF. CDR3 bases: TGTGCCAGCAGTTTAGCGGACGGCTACGAGCAGTACTTC.

In this sample, this clonotype turned up many times. The V call is TRBV6-5, the J call TRBJ1-1, with D unresolved. The V gene's germline CDR1 is MNHEY and CDR2 SVGAGI. The CDR3 totals 13 residues. Between the trimmed V and J ends, which lost 10 bases and 2 bases, there was a span of 14 bases. The CDR3 loop reads CATSRQTNTEAFF. In nucleotides, the CDR3 is TGTGCCACGTCCCGGCAGACAAACACTGAAGCTTTCTTT.

In this sample, this clonotype turned up many times. J is TRBJ2-7 and V is TRBV7-9; D ambiguous. This CDR3 region has 14 residues. V lost 3 bases, J lost 6 bases, and 15 bases lay in between. Germline assignment: CDR1 SEHNR and CDR2 FQNEAQ (reference sequence). The DNA of the CDR3 is TGTGCCAGCAGCTTCGCCCATGTCGGCGCCGAGCAGTACTTC. Translated: CASSFAHVGAEQYF.

Ten or more counts support this clonotype. This chain connects TRBV29-1 to TRBJ2-5, with D unclear. Germline V CDR1 and CDR2: SQVTM, ANQGSEA. The CDR3 runs 12 residues. Trimming took 2 bases from V and 2 from J, leaving 6 bases between them. CDR3: CSVEIQQETQYF. DNA for the CDR3: TGCAGCGTTGAAATACAGCAAGAGACCCAGTACTTC.

This clonotype appeared a few times. The CDR3 loop reads CSAHRTDRFNQPQHF. The CDR3 bases are TGCAGTGCCCATCGGACGGACCGATTCAATCAGCCCCAGCATTTT. V and J are TRBV20-1 and TRBJ1-5, with D uncertain. Germline V CDR1 and CDR2: DFQATT, SNEGSKA (reference sequence). The V and J ends lost 6 bases and 3 bases respectively, with 18 bases between them. The CDR3 length is 15 residues.

This clonotype has a count of ten or more. V usage is TRBV5-1 and J usage is TRBJ2-1, with 7 positions matching TRBD1. Germline CDR1 is SGHRS and CDR2 is YFSETQ. The V segment lost 9 bases and the J segment 2 bases; nucleotides outside the gene matches: 8. The CDR3 sequence is 14 residues long. CDR3 DNA sequence: TGCGCCACCAGTACAGGGGAACCCTACAATGAGCAGTTCTTC. Translation: CATSTGEPYNEQFF. Based on the CDR3 plus reference TRBV5-1 and TRBJ2-1, the full variable domain is KAGVTQTPRYLIKTRGQQVTLSCSPISGHRSVSWYQQTPGQGLQFLFEYFSETQRNKGNFPGRFSGRQFSNSRSEMNVSTLELGDSALYLCATSTGEPYNEQFFGPGTRLTVL.

The chain links TRBV7-2 to TRBJ2-7; TRBD2 matches 8 bases. V gave up 5 bases and J gave up 1 base; unmatched junction bases: 7. The CDR3 spans 15 residues. CDR1 SGHTA and CDR2 FQGNSA come from the germline V gene. The CDR3 is CASSPGSGSSYEQYF. The DNA of the CDR3 is TGTGCCAGCAGCCCTGGGAGCGGGAGTTCCTACGAGCAGTACTTC.

This clonotype has ten or more counts. The V and J genes are TRBV30 and TRBJ1-2; D remains unclear. The germline CDR1 and CDR2 sequences are GTSNPN and SVGIG (reference sequence). V was cut by 4 bases and J by 2 bases, with 11 bases left in between. The CDR3 covers 13 residues. The CDR3 protein is CAWTAGRNYGYTF. The CDR3, as DNA: TGTGCCTGGACCGCGGGAAGAAACTATGGCTACACCTTC.

As to this clonotype: One junction end disagrees with the germline gene, perhaps due to a read error. The chain is built from TRBV2 and TRBJ1-5; 7 bases map to TRBD1. This CDR3 has 17 amino acids. Germline CDR1 and CDR2: SNHLY and FYNNEI. CDR3 in amino acids: CASRFGGAGGSYQPQHF. The DNA of the CDR3 is TGTGCCAGCAGATTCGGAGGGGCAGGGGGTAGCTATCAGCCCCAGCATTTT.

This clonotype was counted between two and nine times. The rearrangement uses TRBV7-9 and TRBJ2-1; weak D call: TRBD1 (5 bases). Trimming took off 5 bases at V and 0 bases at J, with 14 bases between the two ends. Germline lookup yields CDR1 SEHNR and CDR2 FQNEAQ (reference sequence). This CDR3 has 16 amino acids. CDR3 in DNA: TGTGCCAGCAGCCAGCCGACAGAGAGCTCCTACAATGAGCAGTTCTTC. Translated: CASSQPTESSYNEQFF.

This clonotype was seen many times. The rearrangement links TRBV6-5 to TRBJ2-1, with D uncertain. CDR3 length equals 14 residues. V was clipped by 2 bases and J by 3 bases, with 8 bases between them. In germline, CDR1 is MNHEY, CDR2 SVGAGI. CDR3 nucleotide sequence: TGTGCCAGCAGTTACGAGAGGAACTACAATGAGCAGTTCTTC. Its translation is CASSYERNYNEQFF.